The entry that follows covers one T cell receptor (beta chain) sequence. Germline and genes here are mouse. The read halts 1 residue ahead of the CDR3 end, with the missing end drawn from the germline J gene. This record comes from a study of tissue T cells after allogeneic stem cell transplantation. The assay was immunoSEQ multiplex PCR, and TCRdb's table has in-frame clones only and misses some. The table includes about 48,000 clones, 73% detected once. The V gene lost 3 bases and the J gene lost 0 bases, with 8 bases spanning the gap. Germline V lookup: CDR1 NSQYPW, CDR2 LRSPGD (reference sequence). The CDR3 has 15 amino acids.

The chain has TRBV1 and TRBJ1-4; D gene ambiguous. The sample taken for sequencing was sorted cells pooled from one or two spleens. The sequence derives from a pool of C57BL/6 mice in good health. The CDR3 protein is CTCSARQFSNERLFF. The CDR3 bases that were read are TGCACCTGCAGTGCCCGACAATTTTCCAACGAAAGATTATTT.